This TCR beta chain comes out of a study of Ad26.COV2.S vaccination and SARS-CoV-2 variants (dated by TCRdb to about 2021). Looking at the study overall: Vaccine-arm donors came from COV1001, a multicentre, randomized, double-blind, placebo-controlled phase I-IIa trial of Ad26.COV2.S in healthy adults. Ad26.COV2.S was administered intramuscularly at a dose of 5x10^10 or 1x10^11 viral particles, either as one shot or as two shots given 56 days apart. TCRbeta repertoire sequencing was used to assess the specificity and breadth of SARS-CoV-2-reactive T cell receptors after Ad26.COV2.S vaccination. The TCR-sequenced set comprised around 30 samples: around 20 Ad26.COV2.S vaccine recipients, 5 placebo recipients and 8 SARS-CoV-2 convalescent individuals. Participants in the trial were split at random into five groups of five each, receiving low-dose or high-dose Ad26.COV2.S once or twice, or else placebo on both occasions. Throughout the experiments and outcome assessment, investigators stayed blinded to trial group allocation.

Spanning cysteine to phenylalanine, the CDR3 consists of 19 amino acids. Of the read, only the CDR3 DNA is kept; its 57 bases are in frame from base 1. Regarding this clone: This clone's antigen is unknown. The sample holds no much larger clone one base away, and base qualities are not on file.

The immunoSEQ Assay was the method used to sequence TCRbeta CDR3 regions. After extraction, genomic DNA underwent amplification by bias-controlled multiplex PCR, followed by high-throughput sequencing. Per the authors' processing: Collapsing and filtering of sequences were performed to quantify the absolute abundance of each unique TCRbeta CDR3 region. T cell fraction was estimated by normalization of TCRbeta template counts to usable DNA, with usable DNA being measured through amplification of reference genes present in all nucleated cells. Repertoire TCRs were annotated as SARS-CoV-2-specific when V gene, CDR3 amino acid sequence and J gene were exactly matched to a known reactive TCR set. The reference SARS-CoV-2 TCR set came from MIRA and was filtered for enrichment in COVID-19-positive ImmuneCODE repertoires, removing public or cross-reactive TCRs. Using the MIRA antigens, annotated TCRs were further analysed by specific ORF or by position within an ORF. Breadth was defined as the number of annotated unique rearrangements divided by the total number of unique productive rearrangements, and depth was defined as the summed frequency of the annotated unique rearrangements. Two-sided Wilcoxon rank-sum tests were applied when comparing TCR breadth between groups. TCRdb limited this immuneACCESS table to in-frame rearrangements with V and J called. A share of clones is missing; checked studies link under half to unresolved V genes, and the rest is unexplained. The D gene and trimming were derived from the DNA, and the V and J assignments and clone size from that table. Here the sample has some 390,000 clones; 89% occur a single time. Approximately 1.9% of the sample comes from the top ten.

Study-level results and caveats: Ad26.COV2.S recipients had higher spike-specific TCR breadth than placebo recipients (P = 0.0014). According to the authors, total T cell responses may have been underestimated by the TCR breadth and depth analyses. Comparing responses between vaccine doses or regimens was not something the study was powered to do. Non-spike TCR breadth was comparable between vaccine and placebo recipients, consistent with the vaccine containing only spike. Substantial breadth of spike-specific CD8+ and CD4+ T cell responses was reported after vaccination.

The meaning of the sample's treatment or condition label: some 20 received Ad26.COV2.S at low or high dose, single or two shots; several received placebo; per-sample allocation not given. For vaccine and placebo recipients, repertoires were sequenced using samples collected on day 63 after the first injection. Between 29 July and 7 August 2020, Cohort 1b enrolled 25 adults aged 18-55 years at one site in Boston, USA. Ad26.COV2.S consisted of a replication-incompetent adenovirus type 26 vector by which a prefusion-stabilized SARS-CoV-2 spike protein from the original Wuhan strain was expressed. The clonotype originates from a person aged 18-65 years who received the Ad26.COV2.S COVID-19 vaccine or a placebo. The rearranged segments are TRBV7-5 and TRBJ1-6; TRBD1, the table's D call, lacks a check against the DNA. TRBV7-5 is a pseudogene segment. This material consisted of peripheral blood, taken in a trial of Ad26.COV2.S vaccine versus placebo. The sequenced DNA: TGTGCCAGAAGCCCCTCGGGCAGGGGGCGTAGTTCCTATAATTCACCCCTCCACTTT. This yields the protein CARSPSGRGRSSYNSPLHF.